The 22 T cell receptor beta chains given below trace back to one sample, sequenced in a study of blood T cell repertoires in COVID-19 (TCRdb year 2020). Receptor amplification or capture employed the immunoSEQ multiplex PCR assay. Not all clones reach the TCRdb copy of this immuneACCESS table, which keeps in-frame sequences only. Checked studies attribute under half of the gap to unresolved V genes and leave the rest unexplained. In all, the sample holds some 69,000 clones, and almost 80% of those were seen once. The ten largest clones add up to 16% of the sample. The sequenced sample was peripheral blood. These receptors were taken from a man aged 55-75 years with acute or convalescent COVID-19.

This clone was picked up a small number of times. The gene calls are TRBV6-1 and TRBJ1-2; 7 bases fit TRBD1. The V gene's germline CDR1 is MNHNS and CDR2 SASEGT. The CDR3 is 17 amino acids. Germline trimming cut 2 bases from V and 4 bases from J; bases unmatched to any gene: 13. The CDR3 loop is CASSESRVAGGRYGYTF. CDR3 in DNA: TGTGCCAGCAGTGAAAGCCGGGTGGCAGGGGGTCGCTATGGCTACACCTTC.

V and J are TRBV5-6 and TRBJ2-2; 11 bases map to TRBD2. The CDR3 extends over 16 amino acids. Trimming removed 4 bases from V and 7 bases from J; junction bases left unmatched: 9. Germline CDR1 reads SGHDT; CDR2 reads YYEEEE. CDR3 nucleotide sequence: TGTGCCAGCAGCGCCTCTAGCGGGGGGTTCGGCGGGGAGCTGTTTTTT. Translating gives CASSASSGGFGGELFF.

V and J are TRBV5-4 and TRBJ2-3; 14 bases map to TRBD2. After removal of 4 bases from V and 2 bases from J, the junction contained 3 bases not matched to a gene. The CDR3 spans 16 residues. CDR1 is SGHNT and CDR2 is YYREEE in the germline V gene (reference sequence). In nucleotides, the CDR3 is TGTGCCAGCAGCCGGGGACTAGCGGGGGTCACAGATACGCAGTATTTT. This encodes CASSRGLAGVTDTQYF.

This clone was seen a few times. This CDR3 is CASSIGSRSSYNSPLHF. CDR3 DNA sequence: TGTGCCAGTAGTATAGGGAGCAGAAGCTCCTATAATTCACCCCTCCACTTT. J is TRBJ1-6 and V is TRBV19, with D unclear. Germline loops: CDR1 LNHDA, CDR2 SQIVND (reference sequence). This CDR3 has 17 amino acids. V was cut by 1 base and J by 0 bases, with 10 bases left in between.

V usage is TRBV6-5 and J usage is TRBJ2-7; TRBD1 agrees at 7 bases. V was clipped by 6 bases and J by 0 bases; unmatched bases: 8. Germline V gives CDR1 MNHEY, CDR2 SVGAGI. There are 15 residues in the CDR3. This CDR3 is CASSLIRGSSYEQYF. The DNA of the CDR3 is TGTGCCAGCAGCCTAATCAGGGGGAGCTCCTACGAGCAGTACTTC.

This clone was counted many times. Here the CDR3 reads CASSLVFSEAFF. CDR3 DNA: TGTGCCAGCAGCTTAGTTTTCTCTGAAGCTTTCTTT. This chain connects TRBV11-2 to TRBJ1-1, with D hard to call. Germline CDR1 SGHAT, CDR2 FQNNGV. The CDR3 extends over 12 amino acids. With 1 base removed from V and 6 bases from J, the gap between germline ends came to 6 bases.

The V gene is TRBV5-4, the J gene TRBJ2-3; 10 positions match TRBD2. Trimming cost V 1 base and J 2 bases; bases outside gene matches: 4. CDR1 and CDR2 from the germline V gene are SGHNT and YYREEE (reference sequence). This CDR3 contains 16 residues. In DNA, the CDR3 is TGTGCCAGCAGCTTGACTAGCGGGACAAACACAGATACGCAGTATTTT. Translating gives CASSLTSGTNTDTQYF.

The CDR3: CASRGQGEGSQPQHF. The DNA of the CDR3 is TGTGCCAGCAGAGGACAGGGGGAAGGGAGTCAGCCCCAGCATTTT. The chain combines TRBV2 with TRBJ1-5; 10 positions match TRBD1. Germline CDR1 reads SNHLY; CDR2 reads FYNNEI. Trimming at V came to 6 bases and at J to 6 bases, leaving 8 bases not matched to a gene. This CDR3 region has 15 residues.

The chain couples TRBV7-2 to TRBJ1-4; 8 nucleotides match TRBD1. V was pared by 5 bases and J by 7 bases, with 6 bases of the junction left unmatched. Germline CDR1 and CDR2: SGHTA and FQGNSA. The CDR3 length is 14 residues. The DNA of the CDR3 is TGTGCCAGCAGCCCAGGACAGGGCGCTGAAAAACTGTTTTTT. Translated, it gives CASSPGQGAEKLFF.

This clone was observed many times. The chain combines TRBV27 with TRBJ1-2; a weak D match, TRBD1 (5 bases). The CDR3 has 13 residues. The V and J ends lost 6 bases and 4 bases respectively, with 12 bases between them. CDR1 MNHEY and CDR2 SMNVEV come from the germline V gene (reference sequence). CDR3 region: CASRQGARYGYTF. The CDR3 DNA follows: TGTGCCAGCAGACAAGGGGCTCGCTATGGCTACACCTTC.

V and J are TRBV9 and TRBJ1-4; D is unclear. Trimming removed 3 bases at V and 6 bases at J, with 15 bases between. The CDR3 has 15 amino acids. The germline CDR1 and CDR2 sequences are SGDLS and YYNGEE. CDR3 in DNA: TGTGCCAGCAGCGGAAGTATTACAGTTTATGAAAAACTGTTTTTT. Protein product: CASSGSITVYEKLFF.

The J gene is TRBJ1-1, the V gene TRBV18; 8 nucleotides agree with TRBD1. This CDR3 contains 14 residues. Germline V gene data show CDR1 as KGHSH and CDR2 as LQKENI. Germline trimming cut 3 bases from V and 1 base from J; bases unmatched to any gene: 1. This CDR3 is CASSPGQENTEAFF. The CDR3 bases are TGTGCCAGCTCACCGGGACAGGAGAACACTGAAGCTTTCTTT.

The DNA for the CDR3 is TGTGCTAGTGTCCGACAGATTGAAGCTTTCTTT. Translation: CASVRQIEAFF. V usage is TRBV12-5 and J usage is TRBJ1-1; tentative D call: TRBD1 (5 bases). V was pared by 7 bases and J by 7 bases, with 10 bases between. Per the germline V gene, CDR1 is LGHNT and CDR2 is FRNRAP. CDR3 length equals 11 residues.

The genes are TRBV5-1 and TRBJ2-7, with 8 positions matching TRBD1. This CDR3 comprises 14 residues. With V trimmed by 7 bases and J by 0 bases, 6 bases remained unmatched. Germline CDR1 and CDR2: SGHRS and YFSETQ. The CDR3 nucleotides read TGCGCCAGCCAGATAGGGACAGGCTCCTACGAGCAGTACTTC. It yields the protein CASQIGTGSYEQYF.

This clone was recorded once. This chain uses TRBV5-1 with TRBJ1-2; TRBD1 is a possible D gene (5 bases). There are 13 residues in the CDR3. V was cut by 4 bases and J by 8 bases, with 15 bases left in between. Germline lookup yields CDR1 SGHRS and CDR2 YFSETQ. The chain's CDR3 is CASSQRRGDGYTF. The CDR3 nucleotides read TGCGCCAGCAGCCAACGTCGGGGGGACGGCTACACCTTC.

The CDR3 coding sequence is TGTGCCAACGTACCGAAACAGGGGGCAATGTCCTACGAGCAGTACTTC. Protein: CANVPKQGAMSYEQYF. The chain carries TRBV27 and TRBJ2-7; 9 nucleotides agree with TRBD1. V lost 10 bases, J lost 1 base, and 14 bases stayed unmatched. CDR3 size: 16 residues. Germline assignment: CDR1 MNHEY and CDR2 SMNVEV (reference sequence).

There are a few counts of this clone. The CDR3, as DNA: TGTGCCTGGAGTGTAGGAGGGACCGTCCGTGGCTACACCTTC. Translated, it gives CAWSVGGTVRGYTF. The chain has TRBV30 and TRBJ1-2; D perhaps matches TRBD1 (5 bases). The V end was cut by 0 bases, the J end by 7 bases, with 15 bases between. The CDR3 length is 14 residues. The germline CDR1 and CDR2 sequences are GTSNPN and SVGIG (reference sequence).

A single count supports this clone. This CDR3 reads CASSLGAGNTIYF. CDR3 sequence (DNA): TGTGCCAGCAGTCTGGGCGCTGGAAACACCATATATTTT. The J gene is TRBJ1-3, the V gene TRBV2; D is uncertain. Trimming pared 5 bases from V and 2 bases from J, leaving 7 bases between. The germline V gene encodes CDR1 SNHLY and CDR2 FYNNEI. CDR3 size: 13 residues.

The sample holds a few counts of this clone. The rearrangement joins TRBV10-3 to TRBJ1-1, with a weak D call TRBD1 (5 bases). The ends were cut back, 4 bases at V and 4 bases at J, with 13 bases in the middle. The CDR3 contains 14 residues. Germline CDR1 ENHRY, CDR2 SYGVKD. In DNA, the CDR3 is TGTGCCATCAGTGGTGCCCCCGGGGGCACTGAAGCTTTCTTT. Residues: CAISGAPGGTEAFF.

The V gene is TRBV7-6, the J gene TRBJ2-7; 8 nucleotides agree with TRBD2. Germline V CDR1 and CDR2: SGHVS, FNYEAQ. The CDR3 consists of 15 residues. With V trimmed by 1 base and J by 9 bases, 11 bases remained unmatched. The CDR3: CASSLGRGGRSGQYF. For the CDR3, the DNA is TGTGCCAGCAGCTTAGGACGGGGGGGGCGCAGCGGGCAGTACTTC.

The J gene is TRBJ2-1, the V gene TRBV27, with 9 nucleotides matching TRBD2. The CDR3 spans 14 residues. Trimming cost V 8 bases and J 4 bases; bases outside gene matches: 6. CDR1 is MNHEY, CDR2 SMNVEV, per germline (reference sequence). CDR3: CASAGTSRYNEQFF. The CDR3 DNA is TGTGCCAGCGCCGGGACTAGCAGGTACAATGAGCAGTTCTTC.

In its sample, this clone was seen once. The chain is built from TRBV6-4 and TRBJ1-1; TRBD1 might be the D (6 bases). Looked up from germline, CDR1 is MRHNA and CDR2 is SNTAGT. Trimming pared 2 bases from V and 1 base from J, leaving 11 bases between. The CDR3 runs to 15 residues. CDR3 region: CASSDPGHPNTEAFF. CDR3 sequence (DNA): TGTGCCAGCAGTGACCCGGGACACCCGAACACTGAAGCTTTCTTT.